The TCR beta chain described here comes from a study of control samples from healthy donors and cancer patients. Method: immunoSEQ multiplex PCR; TCRdb's copy keeps in-frame clones and lacks some. The sample holds tens of thousands of clones, about 87% seen once. The TCR was taken from a woman in her 70s in good health. Sample: blood.

As DNA, the CDR3 is TGTGCCAGTATCACTCTAGAGGGGACTGAAGCTTTCTTT. This gives the protein CASITLEGTEAFF. The V and J genes are TRBV19 and TRBJ1-1, with a tentative D call TRBD1 (5 bases). The germline V and J ends were trimmed by 7 bases and 5 bases, with 14 bases remaining between them. CDR1 and CDR2 from the germline V gene are LNHDA and SQIVND (reference sequence). CDR3 length equals 13 residues. The whole variable domain, filled in from reference TRBV19 and TRBJ1-1, reads DGGITQSPKYLFRKEGQNVTLSCEQNLNHDAMYWYRQDPGQGLRLIYYSQIVNDFQKGDIAEGYSVSREKKESFPLTVTSAQKNPTAFYLCASITLEGTEAFFGQGTRLTVV.